This T cell receptor (beta chain) was profiled in a study of sequential checkpoint blockade in melanoma. Study as a whole: First-line arms were nivolumab then ipilimumab, or the reverse, randomized 1:1. Maintenance nivolumab came after either treatment sequence.

Treatment meaning: randomized to nivolumab then ipilimumab (arm A) or the reverse (arm B). Patients had received no earlier DNA-damaging chemotherapy. Sorted cells were live CD3+CD8+, lacking CD19 and CD56, from PBMCs. Trimming pared 6 bases from V and 4 bases from J, leaving 15 bases between. Germline assignment: CDR1 MNHEY and CDR2 SMNVEV (reference sequence). The CDR3 runs 14 residues. This table comes from immunoSEQ multiplex PCR, and its TCRdb copy is limited to in-frame clones, with some not included. This table has more than 9,500 clones, 60% to 70% appearing once. The sample was CD8+ T cells sorted from blood (inferred from file names), taken from a patient given nivolumab and ipilimumab in sequence. This chain uses TRBV27 with TRBJ1-2, with a tentative D call TRBD1 (6 bases). The clonotype comes from a human donor with melanoma. The CDR3 DNA sequence: TGTGCCAGCAGCCCCCCCTCGGACAGCTATGGCTACACCTTC. It translates to CASSPPSDSYGYTF.